Listed below are T cell receptor beta chains from one sample, sequenced in a study of blood T cell repertoires in COVID-19. Some clones are missing from TCRdb's copy, which holds only in-frame ones; the method was immunoSEQ multiplex PCR. The repertoire holds a few hundred thousand clones, with around four fifths as singletons. Specimen: peripheral blood. All receptors derive from a man younger than 45 with active or convalescent COVID-19. Both conserved end residues are part of each CDR3. A D gene is named only where the DNA matches it firmly. Clone sizes are given selectively: once, few, many, or a class where the clone is expanded.

>TRBJ2-3|TRBV29-1|.|.
TGCAGCGTTCTATTCGGGGGCACAGATACGCAGTATTTT
CSVLFGGTDTQYF
>TRBJ2-7|TRBV10-3|.|TRBD1
TGTGCCATCAGTGACCCTGGACAGGGGGCGTCCTACGAGCAGTACTTC
CAISDPGQGASYEQYF
>TRBJ2-3|TRBV29-1|.|TRBD2
TGCAGCGCCGGACGGGGGGATGGCACAGATACGCAGTATTTT
CSAGRGDGTDTQYF
>TRBJ2-1|TRBV5-6|.|.
TGTGCCAGCAGCTTTCTGACTGATGAGCAGTTCTTC
CASSFLTDEQFF
>TRBJ2-7|TRBV11-3|.|.
TGTGCCAGCAGAAAACCTGTGCGGACACCCTACGAGCAGTACTTC
CASRKPVRTPYEQYF
>TRBJ2-1|TRBV7-2|.|TRBD1
TGTGCCAGCAGCCATCTCCAGGGACAGGGCTTCAATGAGCAGTTCTTC
CASSHLQGQGFNEQFF
>TRBJ2-1|TRBV4-1|.|TRBD2
TGCGCCAGCAGCCCGAGGGGGACTAGCGGGAGGAATGAGCAGTTCTTC
CASSPRGTSGRNEQFF
>TRBJ2-5|TRBV4-3|.|.
TGCGCCAGCAGCCAAGATCTTAGGACAGCCCAAGAGACCCAGTACTTC
CASSQDLRTAQETQYF
>TRBJ2-7|TRBV14|.|TRBD2
TGTGCCAGCAGCCAACCGGGGGGGAGCTCCTACGAGCAGTACTTC
CASSQPGGSSYEQYF
>TRBJ2-7|TRBV5-1|.|TRBD2
TGCGCCAGCAGCAGAACCGGGACTAGCGGGAGAGCCGACGAGCAGTACTTC
CASSRTGTSGRADEQYF
>TRBJ2-7|TRBV3-1/TRBV3-2|.|.
TGTGCCAGCAGCCTCAGGGGCTCCCTAGGCGAGCAGTACTTC
CASSLRGSLGEQYF
>TRBJ2-1|TRBV5-4|.|TRBD2
TGTGCCAGCAGCCCCGGGACTAGGGTCTACAATGAGCAGTTCTTC
CASSPGTRVYNEQFF
>TRBJ1-2|TRBV3-1/TRBV3-2|.|.
TGTGCCAGCAGCCCATCGTCTGGAAGGGGGGGCGGCTACACCTTC
CASSPSSGRGGGYTF
>TRBJ1-2|TRBV27|.|.
TGTGCCAGCAGTCCCTCAGGGCCAGTGAATGGCTACACCTTC
CASSPSGPVNGYTF
>TRBJ2-7|TRBV24-1|.|.
TGTGCCACCAGTGACCTCTCGGGGGGCGACGAGCAGTACTTC
CATSDLSGGDEQYF
>TRBJ2-3|TRBV28|.|TRBD2
TGTGCCAGCAGTTTAGGTAGCGGGAACACAGATACGCAGTATTTT
CASSLGSGNTDTQYF
>TRBJ1-1|TRBV5-4|.|TRBD1
TGTGCCAGCAGCGCCCCCGGACAGGGGACTGAAGCTTTCTTT
CASSAPGQGTEAFF
>TRBJ2-1|TRBV15|many|TRBD2
TGTGCCACCAGCAGAGATCCCATTGGTAGCGGGGACTACAATGAGCAGTTCTTC
CATSRDPIGSGDYNEQFF
>TRBJ2-7|TRBV5-8|.|TRBD1
TGTGCCAGCCGATACAGGGGTGTCTACGAGCAGTACTTC
CASRYRGVYEQYF
>TRBJ1-5|TRBV4-1|.|.
TGCGCCAGCAGCCAAGATTACCCCGGGAATCAGCCCCAGCATTTT
CASSQDYPGNQPQHF
>TRBJ1-5|TRBV5-1|.|.
TGCGCCAGCAGCCCTGGCGGAGATCAGCCCCAGCATTTT
CASSPGGDQPQHF
>TRBJ1-1|TRBV4-3|once|TRBD1
TGCGCCAGCAGCCATCTCAGGGGGCGCGGGAACACTGAAGCTTTCTTT
CASSHLRGRGNTEAFF
>TRBJ1-6|TRBV10-3|once|.
TGTGCCATCAGCGGACAAGATTATAATTCACCCCTCCACTTT
CAISGQDYNSPLHF
>TRBJ1-1|TRBV2|.|.
TGTGCCAGCAGTCTCCAGGGGAACACTGAAGCTTTCTTT
CASSLQGNTEAFF
>TRBJ2-3|TRBV7-9|.|.
TGTGCCAGCTTCCGCCAGGGGGATACGCAGTATTTT
CASFRQGDTQYF
>TRBJ2-2|TRBV18|.|.
TGTGCCAGCTCACCGTTGACAGTTAACACCGGGGAGCTGTTTTTT
CASSPLTVNTGELFF
>TRBJ1-2|TRBV30|.|TRBD1
TGTGCCTGGAGTCAGACAGGGGGCTATGGCTACACCTTC
CAWSQTGGYGYTF
>TRBJ2-7|TRBV14|.|.
TGTGCCAGCAGCCAAGTTCCCCAGAGGATCTCCTACGAGCAGTACTTC
CASSQVPQRISYEQYF
>TRBJ2-7|TRBV7-9|once|TRBD1
TGTGCCAGCAGCTTAAGGACAGGGATAAAGTTCGAGCAGTACTTC
CASSLRTGIKFEQYF
>TRBJ1-3|TRBV9|.|.
TGTGCCAGCAGCGTAGGAGGGTTTGGAAACACCATATATTTT
CASSVGGFGNTIYF
>TRBJ2-1|TRBV7-2|once|TRBD2
TGTGCCAGCAGCTTAGTGGGAACTGCGGGAGGGCCGGGGAATGAGCAGTTCTTC
CASSLVGTAGGPGNEQFF
>TRBJ1-2|TRBV11-2|.|.
TGTGCCAGCAGCGCCGGGGTGGGAAGCTACACCTTC
CASSAGVGSYTF
>TRBJ2-7|TRBV28|.|.
TGTGCCAGCAGTAGACTTTACGAGCAGTACTTC
CASSRLYEQYF
>TRBJ2-1|TRBV12-3/TRBV12-4|.|TRBD2
TGTGCCAGCAGTTTCGGGCTAGCGGGTGAGCAGTTCTTC
CASSFGLAGEQFF
>TRBJ2-3|TRBV5-5|.|.
TGTGCCAGCAGCATCACTAGCCGGGGAGATACGCAGTATTTT
CASSITSRGDTQYF
>TRBJ2-2|TRBV30|.|TRBD1
TGTGCCTTTGGACAGGGAAACACCGGGGAGCTGTTTTTT
CAFGQGNTGELFF
>TRBJ1-3|TRBV7-6|.|.
TGTGCCAGCAGCATTGGACAAATCTTCTCTGGAAACACCATATATTTT
CASSIGQIFSGNTIYF
>TRBJ2-7|TRBV6-2/TRBV6-3|once|TRBD1
TGTGCCAGCAGTTTGGGACAGGGGAATTTCTACGAGCAGTACTTC
CASSLGQGNFYEQYF
>TRBJ1-5|TRBV5-6|.|.
TGTGCCAGCAGCACGGAACAGGGAAGAAGCAATCAGCCCCAGCATTTT
CASSTEQGRSNQPQHF
>TRBJ2-1|TRBV4-2|.|TRBD2
TGTGCCAGCAGCCAAGACCGGGGGGGCTACAATGAGCAGTTCTTC
CASSQDRGGYNEQFF
>TRBJ1-6|TRBV9|.|.
TGTGCCAGCAGCGAACAGGACCTCATCAATTCACCCCTCCACTTT
CASSEQDLINSPLHF
>TRBJ2-3|TRBV19|.|.
TGTGCCAGCGCCTGGCCGGGGGAGGACACAGATACGCAGTATTTT
CASAWPGEDTDTQYF
>TRBJ1-1|TRBV7-6|few|.
TGTGCCAGCAGCTTAGGGGGAGTAACTGAAGCTTTCTTT
CASSLGGVTEAFF
>TRBJ2-5|TRBV28|.|.
TGTGCCAGCAGCTCCCCGGACAGTCACAGAGAGACCCAGTACTTC
CASSSPDSHRETQYF
>TRBJ1-1|TRBV28|.|TRBD1
TGTGCCAGCAGTCCATGGACAGGAAACACTGAAGCTTTCTTT
CASSPWTGNTEAFF
>TRBJ2-2|TRBV27|.|TRBD2
TGTGCCAGCAGTCTGACTAGCGGGGGGACTACCGGGGAGCTGTTTTTT
CASSLTSGGTTGELFF
>TRBJ1-2|TRBV19|.|TRBD1
TGTGCCACCTCGGACAGGGAGGACTATGGCTACACCTTC
CATSDREDYGYTF
>TRBJ1-2|TRBV30|.|TRBD1
TGTGCCTGGAGACGAACCGGGACAGGGGGCGATGGCTACACCTTC
CAWRRTGTGGDGYTF
>TRBJ2-7|TRBV6-1|.|.
TGTGCCAGCAGTGAATTTAAGGACAGCTCCTACGAGCAGTACTTC
CASSEFKDSSYEQYF
>TRBJ2-1|TRBV3-1/TRBV3-2|.|TRBD2
TGTGCCAGCAGCCAAACCGGGACTAGCGGGAGGGACCAGTTCTTC
CASSQTGTSGRDQFF
>TRBJ1-6|TRBV19|.|TRBD1
TGTGCCAGTAGTTCGACAGGGGATTCACCCCTCCACTTT
CASSSTGDSPLHF
>TRBJ1-2|TRBV25-1|.|TRBD1
TGTGCCAGCAGTGAATGGGACAGAGGTGGCTACACCTTC
CASSEWDRGGYTF
>TRBJ2-6|TRBV19|.|.
TGTGCCAGTAGTATGGACAGATTACTCTCTGGGGCCAACGTCCTGACTTTC
CASSMDRLLSGANVLTF
>TRBJ2-5|TRBV28|once|.
TGTGCCAGCACCCCACGAATTGGGAGAGGAGAGACCCAGTACTTC
CASTPRIGRGETQYF
>TRBJ2-7|TRBV12-2|.|.
TGTGCAAGTCGCCCAAAACTAGCGGGCCTGTACGAGCAGTACTTC
CASRPKLAGLYEQYF
>TRBJ1-2|TRBV19|.|.
TGTGCCAGTAGCCCGGGGGGCGACGGCTACACCTTC
CASSPGGDGYTF
>TRBJ1-5|TRBV28|.|TRBD1
TGTGCCAGCAGTGACTCAGACAGGGGAAGCAATCAGCCCCAGCATTTT
CASSDSDRGSNQPQHF
>TRBJ1-3|TRBV7-9|once|TRBD1
TGTGCCAGCAGCTCGACAGGGAGGAACACCATATATTTT
CASSSTGRNTIYF
>TRBJ1-2|TRBV5-6|.|TRBD1
TGTGCCAGCAGCTGGGGGACAGGTAGTAGCTATGGCTACACCTTC
CASSWGTGSSYGYTF